This T cell receptor beta chain came from a study of cytomegalovirus exposure and HLA in healthy donors. Amplification used 60 Vbeta primers and 13 Jbeta primers. Sequenced by immunoSEQ multiplex PCR; TCRdb stores in-frame clones only, minus some. The sample has around 65,000 clones. Whole-study results and caveats: The study dropped some indistinguishable V segments, TRBV6-2 and TRBV6-3 among them.

As for this clone: The antigen is not known.

The CDR3 length is 12 residues. With V trimmed by 6 bases and J by 4 bases, 2 bases remained unmatched. CDR1 and CDR2 (germline): MNHEY, SMNVEV (reference sequence). The sequence derives from a boy aged 10-17 years in good health and CMV-seronegative. J is TRBJ1-1 and V is TRBV27, with TRBD1 identical over 7 bases. The material sequenced was PBMCs. Here the CDR3 reads CASRSGGTEAFF. Written as DNA, the CDR3 is TGTGCCAGCAGATCAGGGGGCACTGAAGCTTTCTTT.